Shown below are 10 T cell receptor beta chains from a single sample sequenced in a study of T-cell memory formation after mild COVID-19. TCRdb reprocessed the 5' RACE reads with MiXCR, giving one entry per CDR3 protein. The sample holds roughly 400,000 distinct CDR3 sequences; over 15% are singletons and the top ten take approximately 21%. The sequencing input was PBMCs or a T cell subset sorted from them (not recorded which). The source is a man aged 18 to 30 who had mild COVID-19 (a few samples of this study predate the infection). Cell type and time point are not known.

V is TRBV21-1 and J is TRBJ2-1; the table's TRBD2 call for D was not verified on the DNA. TRBV21-1 is listed as a pseudogene. The CDR3 runs to 16 residues. The DNA of the CDR3 is TGTGCCAGCAGCTCGGACTACCTCGGAACCTACAATGAGCAGTTCTTC. Its translation is CASSSDYLGTYNEQFF.

This clonotype was seen more than once but under ten times. The chain uses TRBV5-1 and TRBJ2-1; tentatively, D is TRBD1 (6 bases). Germline V gene data show CDR1 as SGHRS and CDR2 as YFSETQ. The CDR3 has 16 amino acids. V was cut by 2 bases and J by 8 bases, with 20 bases left in between. In DNA, the CDR3 is TGCGCCAGCAGCTTCCCCTGGGACACGATAAAGGATGAGCAGTTCTTC. Its translation: CASSFPWDTIKDEQFF.

This clonotype was detected ten times or more. This rearrangement joins TRBV20-1 to TRBJ1-5, with D perhaps TRBD1 (5 bases). CDR1 is DFQATT, CDR2 SNEGSKA, per germline (reference sequence). The CDR3 sequence is 13 residues long. The V and J ends lost 1 base and 4 bases respectively, with 8 bases between them. The CDR3, as DNA: TGCAGTGCTAGAGGCGGGGCGAATCAGCCCCAGCATTTT. This sequence encodes CSARGGANQPQHF.

The chain carries TRBV7-9 and TRBJ2-7, with 8 bases identical to TRBD1. The CDR3 sequence is 15 residues long. The V segment lost 1 base and the J segment 5 bases; nucleotides outside the gene matches: 7. Germline V lookup: CDR1 SEHNR, CDR2 FQNEAQ (reference sequence). DNA of the CDR3: TGTGCCAGCAGCTTAGTGAGGACAGGGTTCGACGAGCAGTACTTC. It is translated as CASSLVRTGFDEQYF.

The chain joins TRBV28 to TRBJ2-7; D is undetermined. CDR3 length: 16 residues. CDR1 MDHEN and CDR2 SYDVKM come from the germline V gene. Trimming took 7 bases from V and 5 from J, leaving 24 bases between them. CDR3 nucleotide sequence: TGTGCCAGCACCCACGGATTCGGCCCCGACGGCAACGAGCAGTACGTC. Its protein product is CASTHGFGPDGNEQYV.

The table lists this clonotype with a few counts. The rearrangement joins TRBV3-1 to TRBJ2-3; 7 nucleotides agree with TRBD2. The CDR3 loop spans 15 amino acids. V shed 0 bases, J shed 1 base, and the junction held 1 base outside the gene matches. Germline assignment: CDR1 LGHDT and CDR2 YNNKEL (reference sequence). The CDR3 reads CASSQDAGGTDTQYF. In DNA, the CDR3 is TGTGCCAGCAGCCAAGATGCGGGGGGCACAGATACGCAGTATTTT.

This clonotype has more than one count but fewer than ten. The gene calls are TRBV3-1 and TRBJ1-4; D is perhaps TRBD1 (5 bases). The CDR3 spans 17 residues. Per germline, CDR1 LGHDT and CDR2 YNNKEL (reference sequence). Trimming took off 4 bases at V and 10 bases at J, with 25 bases between the two ends. The CDR3 is CASSPKNPGQDIGKLFF. In DNA, the CDR3 is TGTGCCAGCAGCCCCAAGAACCCGGGGCAGGACATCGGAAAACTGTTTTTT.

There are a few counts of this clonotype. The CDR3 reads CASSRTGSQETQYF. CDR3 nucleotide sequence: TGCGCCAGCAGCCGGACCGGGTCACAAGAGACCCAGTACTTC. This chain connects TRBV4-3 to TRBJ2-5; D gene ambiguous. Germline V gene sequence: CDR1 LGHNA, CDR2 YSLEER. Trimming removed 4 bases at V and 2 bases at J, with 11 bases between. This CDR3 comprises 14 residues.

This rearrangement joins TRBV20-1 to TRBJ2-7, with 9 bases aligning to TRBD1. CDR1 is DFQATT and CDR2 is SNEGSKA in the germline V gene (reference sequence). This CDR3 is 14 amino acids long. Trimming cost V 2 bases and J 5 bases; bases outside gene matches: 7. DNA of the CDR3: TGCAGTGCTAGACACGACAGGGGGAAGAACGAGCAGTACTTC. It specifies CSARHDRGKNEQYF.

V and J are TRBV20-1 and TRBJ1-2; TRBD1 matches at 7 bases. The V gene's germline CDR1 is DFQATT and CDR2 SNEGSKA (reference sequence). The V segment lost 7 bases and the J segment 2 bases; nucleotides outside the gene matches: 10. The CDR3 is 14 residues long. CDR3 loop: CSVKDRVGNYGYTF. The DNA for the CDR3 is TGCAGTGTCAAAGACAGGGTTGGGAACTATGGCTACACCTTC.